This T cell receptor (beta chain) stems from a study of blood T cell repertoires in COVID-19 (dated by TCRdb to the early 2020s). Broadly, across the study: Collaborator samples came from the United States, Italy and Spain and covered acute and convalescent phases of COVID-19. A de-identified subject ID, COVID-19 status, age in years and sex were almost always included in the sample metadata. The repertoires were made available in a free public database intended to serve as a resource for research on the immune response to SARS-CoV-2. Deeply sampled blood TCRbeta repertoires from subjects exposed to, actively infected with, or recovered from COVID-19 were included in the dataset. The samples were drawn from two sources: the first 160 participants of the ongoing ImmuneRACE study, and fewer than 1,500 subjects contributed by 6 global collaborators. The material from the prospective study consisted of cDNA or gDNA derived from T cells, B-cell-depleted T cells, or PBMCs. HLA class I and class II types, where available, came from metadata supplied by the sample provider rather than from assay-based typing.

Collaborating institutions collected whole blood in K2EDTA tubes following their own protocols. For TCRbeta analysis, collaborators shipped samples in one of three forms: frozen whole blood, isolated PBMCs, or DNA extracted from either of those sample types. The CDR3 goes from the cysteine to the phenylalanine over 14 residues. The entry retains the CDR3 DNA only, 42 bases that are in frame from base 1. CDR1 and CDR2 (SNHLY, FYNNEI) derive from the germline V gene. After removal of 6 bases from V and 6 bases from J, the junction retains 4 bases not matched to a gene. Overall study results and their limits: The quantity of clinical and demographic metadata differed by source and by participant and was supplied without curation.

The immunoSEQ Assay, a bias-controlled multiplex PCR, was used to amplify TCRbeta CDR3 regions from genomic DNA. The original pipeline was this. Within the assay, amplification of reference gene primers was used to estimate how many nucleated cells each sample contained. To quantify the absolute abundance of each unique TCRbeta CDR3 rearrangement, sequence reads were collapsed and filtered. Productive Simpson clonality was computed per sample as the square root of Simpson's diversity index over productive rearrangements. In its TCRdb copy, this immuneACCESS table keeps in-frame sequences only and misses some clones. Where compared with another copy, unresolved V genes explain less than half of these, and the others have no known cause. That table is the source of V, J and clone size, and D and trimming were worked out from the DNA. Within this sample are 54,000 or so clones, with around nine tenths of them counted one time only. The leading ten clones occupy about 3.2% of the sample.

Concerning this clone itself: This receptor's antigen is unknown. Base qualities were left out, and no much larger clone turns up one base away.

The V and J segments used are TRBV2 and TRBJ2-2; 10 central bases correspond to TRBD1. The material sequenced was peripheral blood. The TCR originated in a human donor in a cohort sampled during active COVID-19. The CDR3 protein sequence reads: CASRGQGSPGELFF. The DNA sequence reads TGTGCCAGCAGGGGACAGGGGTCTCCCGGGGAGCTGTTTTTT.